What follows is one T cell receptor (beta chain) and its context. The antigen is unknown. From germline, CDR1 is SGHDN and CDR2 FVKESK. Trimming cost V 1 base and J 1 base; bases outside gene matches: 2. The CDR3 loop spans 15 amino acids. These data belong to a study of T cell responses to AZD1222 COVID-19 vaccine. In the study overall: Pooling covered second doses at about 4 or about 12 weeks. Study outcomes and limitations: Females outnumbered males among donors, who were mostly white British; clonal diversity was possibly underestimated.

Data came from immunoSEQ multiplex PCR; TCRdb stores just in-frame clones and leaves some out. The data contain tens of thousands of clones, about 90% of them singletons. The TCR sequence derives from an adult in good health. The material was peripheral blood, obtained on day 0 of AZD1222 vaccination. The chain is built from TRBV14 and TRBJ2-7; 9 bases map to TRBD1. This chain's CDR3 is CASSQGTGASYEQYF. The CDR3 DNA sequence: TGTGCCAGCAGCCAAGGGACAGGGGCTTCCTACGAGCAGTACTTC.